The 9 T cell receptor beta chains reported below all come from one sample, sequenced in a study of identical twins. TCRdb used MiXCR to reprocess the 5' RACE reads, holding one entry per CDR3 protein. Among around 1.7 million distinct CDR3 sequences listed, 32% were seen once. Sample: cord blood. Receptors originate from a newborn girl in good health.

This clonotype has only a few counts. The chain has TRBV25-1 and TRBJ1-4, with TRBD1 as a possible D gene (5 bases). This CDR3 has 16 residues. CDR1 is MGHDK, CDR2 SYGVNS, per germline. V was shortened by 3 bases and J by 10 bases, with 21 bases between the two germline ends. The CDR3 loop is CASSEGVRGPAGKLFF. The CDR3 coding sequence is TGTGCCAGCAGTGAGGGGGTGAGAGGCCCCGCCGGAAAACTGTTTTTT.

This clonotype was detected only a few times. The V call is TRBV14, the J call TRBJ2-1; the match to TRBD2 covers 9 bases. J gave up 5 bases and V 3 bases, and 8 bases lay outside the gene matches. Germline-derived CDR1 and CDR2 are SGHDN and FVKESK. CDR3 length: 16 amino acids. CDR3 sequence: CASSHRGGGAHNEQFF. CDR3 nucleotides: TGTGCCAGCAGCCACAGAGGCGGGGGGGCCCACAATGAGCAGTTCTTC.

The genes are TRBV28 and TRBJ1-2, with D tentatively TRBD1 (6 bases). CDR1 is MDHEN, CDR2 SYDVKM, per germline. V was trimmed by 4 bases and J by 4 bases, leaving 13 bases between them. The CDR3 loop spans 14 amino acids. The CDR3 coding sequence is TGTGCCAGCAGTTCCCCGACAGGACTCTATGGCTACACCTTC. Its translation is CASSSPTGLYGYTF.

The chain has TRBV10-1 and TRBJ2-3; TRBD2 matches 8 bases. V was pared by 0 bases and J by 5 bases, with 7 bases of the junction left unmatched. CDR3 size: 16 residues. The germline gives CDR1 WNHNN, CDR2 SYGVQD (reference sequence). The CDR3 loop reads CASSESHQAGVDTQYF. The CDR3 DNA reads as TGCGCCAGCAGTGAGTCCCACCAAGCGGGGGTAGATACGCAGTATTTT.

This clonotype was detected a few times. This chain joins TRBV28 and TRBJ1-1; TRBD1 aligns across 10 bases. The J segment lost 4 bases and the V segment lost 5 bases, leaving 4 bases of the junction unmatched. CDR1 and CDR2 (germline): MDHEN, SYDVKM. The CDR3 has 14 residues. CDR3 sequence: CASSPRDRGTEAFF. As DNA, the CDR3 is TGTGCCAGCAGTCCCCGGGACAGGGGCACTGAAGCTTTCTTT. Full variable domain (remainder filled in from reference TRBV28 and TRBJ1-1): DVKVTQSSRYLVKRTGEKVFLECVQDMDHENMFWYRQDPGLGLRLIYFSYDVKMKEKGDIPEGYSVSREKKERFSLILESASTNQTSMYLCASSPRDRGTEAFFGQGTRLTVV.

The chain carries TRBV7-8 and TRBJ2-7, with a tentative D call TRBD1 (7 bases). The CDR3 length is 16 residues. Germline V lookup: CDR1 SGHVS, CDR2 FQNEAQ. V shed 4 bases and J shed 6 bases, with 22 bases lying between them. The chain's CDR3 is CASSSGDSGQTFEQYF. DNA of the CDR3: TGTGCCAGCAGCTCCGGGGACTCGGGACAGACCTTCGAGCAGTACTTC.

The rearrangement links TRBV12-3 or TRBV12-4 to TRBJ1-5, with a possible D match to TRBD1 (5 bases). V was cut by 6 bases and J by 3 bases, with 12 bases left in between. The CDR3 length is 14 residues. CDR3 coding DNA: TGTGCCAGCAGACCGAGGGGTGCCAATCAGCCCCAGCATTTT. This translates into CASRPRGANQPQHF.

The rearrangement joins TRBV19 to TRBJ2-1; no clear D gene. Trimming stripped 8 bases from V and 1 base from J, with 12 bases between. CDR3 length equals 14 residues. CDR1 and CDR2 (germline): LNHDA, SQIVND (reference sequence). The CDR3 bases are TGTGCCAGTCAGGCTAGGAGTTCCTACAATGAGCAGTTCTTC. Amino acids: CASQARSSYNEQFF. Filled out from reference TRBV19 and TRBJ2-1, the complete variable domain reads DGGITQSPKYLFRKEGQNVTLSCEQNLNHDAMYWYRQDPGQGLRLIYYSQIVNDFQKGDIAEGYSVSREKKESFPLTVTSAQKNPTAFYLCASQARSSYNEQFFGPGTRLTVL.

The chain couples TRBV11-2 to TRBJ2-3; perhaps TRBD1 as D (5 bases). Matching the DNA end better, TRBJ1-5 makes the J call doubtful. The CDR3 is 16 amino acids. In germline, CDR1 is SGHAT, CDR2 FQNNGV. CDR3 DNA sequence: TGTGCCAGCAGCTTAAGTCTAGCAGGGAGCACAGATACGCAGCATTTT. It specifies CASSLSLAGSTDTQHF.